These 13 T cell receptor beta chains were all obtained from the same sample, sequenced in a study of T cell repertoires in cytomegalovirus infection. Each CDR3 protein is one row after TCRdb ran MiXCR on the reads. The table includes about 310,000 distinct CDR3 sequences, more than 20% detected once. For these TCRs, the target antigens are not known. The sample here was cultured PBMCs, taken from culture after CMV antigen stimulation. These receptors originate from a human donor in good health (CMV status not recorded). Some clones in this sample may be carry-over from other donors' samples.

This clonotype was seen only a few times. The chain is built from TRBV6-1 and TRBJ2-2; D is uncertain. The CDR3 has 12 amino acids. Germline assignment: CDR1 MNHNS and CDR2 SASEGT. Trimming pared 2 bases from V and 6 bases from J, leaving 4 bases between. CDR3 residues: CASSEWAGELFF. As DNA, the CDR3 is TGTGCCAGCAGTGAATGGGCCGGGGAGCTGTTTTTT.

This clonotype was observed a single time. The rearrangement uses TRBV15 and TRBJ2-7; D is unresolved. The CDR3 is made up of 14 amino acids. Germline loops: CDR1 LNHNV, CDR2 YYDKDF (reference sequence). The V end was cut by 0 bases, the J end by 3 bases, with 9 bases between. CDR3: CATSRDPGVYEQYV. Here the CDR3 DNA reads TGTGCCACCAGCAGAGATCCGGGTGTCTACGAGCAGTACGTC.

This clonotype was seen more than once but under ten times. V usage is TRBV19 and J usage is TRBJ2-3; 9 nucleotides line up with TRBD2. V shed 8 bases and J 2 bases; nucleotides not matched to a gene: 11. CDR1 is LNHDA and CDR2 is SQIVND in the germline V gene (reference sequence). There are 16 residues in the CDR3. CDR3 in DNA: TGTGCCAGTCACAAACTAGCGGGCACTAACACAGATACGCAGTATTTT. Amino acid sequence: CASHKLAGTNTDTQYF.

V and J are TRBV28 and TRBJ2-5; D gene ambiguous. The CDR3 totals 12 residues. V lost 8 bases and J 3 bases, leaving 10 bases between the germline ends. Germline assignment: CDR1 MDHEN and CDR2 SYDVKM. CDR3 loop: CASGLYKETQYF. As DNA, the CDR3 is TGTGCCAGCGGGTTATATAAAGAGACCCAGTACTTC.

This clonotype was seen only a few times. The chain carries TRBV24-1 and TRBJ2-1, with TRBD1 identical over 12 bases. The CDR3 runs to 15 residues. Germline lookup yields CDR1 KGHDR and CDR2 SFDVKD. V gave up 1 base and J gave up 8 bases; unmatched junction bases: 2. CDR3 nucleotides: TGTGCCACCAGTGATTTTGGGACAGGGGGCTATGAGCAGTTCTTC. Its translation is CATSDFGTGGYEQFF.

Ten or more counts support this clonotype. The chain links TRBV7-3 to TRBJ2-3; TRBD2 agrees at 8 bases. The CDR3 runs to 16 residues. The V and J ends lost 5 bases and 4 bases, in that order; junction bases with no gene match: 11. Germline CDR1 SGHTA, CDR2 FQGTGA. The CDR3 DNA is TGTGCCAGCAGCCGGGGGCCCAGCGGGAGTGCAGATACGCAGTATTTT. Amino acids: CASSRGPSGSADTQYF.

This clonotype was seen a handful of times. In DNA form, the CDR3 reads TGTGCCAGCACCCCCAGAGATCGGACTGAAGCTTTCTTT. It encodes CASTPRDRTEAFF. The chain employs TRBV11-1 and TRBJ1-1; D is unclear. Germline V lookup: CDR1 SGHAT, CDR2 FQDESV (reference sequence). The V gene lost 7 bases and the J gene lost 5 bases, with 14 bases spanning the gap. The CDR3 consists of 13 residues.

This clonotype was picked up a small number of times. The chain carries TRBV6-1 and TRBJ2-3, with 12 bases that match TRBD1. The CDR3 totals 21 residues. Germline loops: CDR1 MNHNS, CDR2 SASEGT. The trim removed 4 bases at V and 2 bases at J, leaving 19 bases unmatched. DNA of the CDR3: TGTGCCAGCAGTGGTCAAAAGGGACAGGGGGCCGGGCTAGCGTACACAGATACGCAGTATTTT. Protein product: CASSGQKGQGAGLAYTDTQYF.

This clonotype was counted at least ten times. The chain has TRBV7-2 and TRBJ2-3, with TRBD1 matching over 8 bases. Losses at the gene ends were 2 bases for V and 1 base for J; bases not matched to a gene: 2. The CDR3 extends over 15 amino acids. The germline V gene encodes CDR1 SGHTA and CDR2 FQGNSA. The chain's CDR3 is CASSLSRGRTDTQYF. DNA for the CDR3: TGTGCCAGCAGCTTAAGCAGGGGGCGCACAGATACGCAGTATTTT.

This clonotype was counted only a few times. One end of the junction fails to match germline, which may point to a read error. The J gene is TRBJ2-7, the V gene TRBV4-1; 12 positions agree with TRBD1. Germline V gives CDR1 MGHRA, CDR2 YSYEKL. The CDR3 totals 16 residues. CDR3 in DNA: TGTGCCAGCAGCCAGGGAGGGACAGGGGGCGTCTACGAGCAGTACTTC. Protein sequence: CASSQGGTGGVYEQYF.

This clonotype was seen a handful of times. The rearrangement joins TRBV19 to TRBJ2-5, with TRBD2 matching 14 bases. From germline, CDR1 is LNHDA and CDR2 SQIVND (reference sequence). The V segment lost 9 bases and the J segment 3 bases; nucleotides outside the gene matches: 6. CDR3 length: 15 amino acids. For the CDR3, the DNA is TGTGCCAGCGAGGGACTAGCGGGAGCTAAAGAGACCCAGTACTTC. It translates to CASEGLAGAKETQYF.

The gene calls are TRBV27 and TRBJ2-3; TRBD2 aligns across 9 bases. The trim removed 4 bases at V and 6 bases at J, leaving 5 bases unmatched. The germline CDR1 and CDR2 sequences are MNHEY and SMNVEV (reference sequence). This CDR3 spans 14 amino acids. The CDR3 here is CASSWASGMDTQYF. The CDR3 DNA reads as TGTGCCAGCAGTTGGGCTAGCGGGATGGATACGCAGTATTTT.

This clonotype appeared a few times. This chain connects TRBV19 to TRBJ1-2; 9 nucleotides align to TRBD1. This CDR3 has 15 residues. Germline-derived CDR1 and CDR2 are LNHDA and SQIVND (reference sequence). V dropped 6 bases and J dropped 5; count of bases not matched to a gene: 10. This chain's CDR3 is CASRWTGEYWYGYTF. The CDR3 DNA follows: TGTGCCAGTAGATGGACAGGGGAGTATTGGTATGGCTACACCTTC.